This T cell receptor (beta chain) was captured by sequencing in a study of blood T cell repertoires in COVID-19. The overall study: Samples came from the United States, Italy and Spain, spanning acute and convalescent COVID-19.

Only one count was recorded for this clone. CDR1 and CDR2 from the germline V gene are SEHNR and FQNEAQ (reference sequence). Deletions cut 0 bases from V and 7 bases from J, with 9 bases between. The CDR3 runs to 14 residues. The repertoire was sequenced with immunoSEQ multiplex PCR; TCRdb's copy has only in-frame clones and lacks some. Among 250,000 to 300,000 clones listed, around nine tenths were seen once. The sequence came from a woman aged 55-70 years with COVID-19, enrolled during active disease. The material sequenced was peripheral blood. V and J are TRBV7-9 and TRBJ2-2, with D perhaps TRBD1 (5 bases). The CDR3 sequence: CASSLARANGELFF. The CDR3 DNA sequence: TGTGCCAGCAGCTTAGCCAGGGCAAACGGGGAGCTGTTTTTT. The full variable domain, with the rest looked up from reference TRBV7-9 and TRBJ2-2, is DTGVSQNPRHKITKRGQNVTFRCDPISEHNRLYWYRQTLGQGPEFLTYFQNEAQLEKSRLLSDRFSAERPKGSFSTLEIQRTEQGDSAMYLCASSLARANGELFFGEGSRLTVL.